A selection of T cell receptor beta chains follows, all from one sample in a study of HIV-infected patients and healthy controls. From the 5' RACE reads, TCRdb called clonotypes with MiXCR, one entry per CDR3 protein. The data contain 9,000 to 15,000 distinct CDR3 sequences, over 4% of them singletons. The sequencing input was blood. These receptors were taken from an adult in good health. Each CDR3 is given with its conserved first and last residue. A D gene is named only where the DNA matches it firmly.

>-|TRBJ2-4|TRBV20-1
CSARGLISTNIQYF
>-|TRBJ1-6|TRBV6-5
CASKGWPGDGSPLHF
>-|TRBJ2-1|TRBV19
CASSIGGYSSYNEQFF
>-|TRBJ2-6|TRBV5-4
CASSLDPHSGANVLTF
>TRBD1|TRBJ1-2|TRBV5-4
CASNTRDSPPTF
>TRBD1|TRBJ1-6|TRBV20-1
CSARPPKGAQTSPLHF
>TRBD1|TRBJ2-1|TRBV4-1
CASSQGTGAFYNEQFF
>TRBD1|TRBJ2-7|TRBV4-1
CASSQGQGLGNEQYF
>-|TRBJ2-7|TRBV7-9
CASSLGVGSRYEQYF
>-|TRBJ1-5|TRBV5-4
CASSLSPFSNQPQHF